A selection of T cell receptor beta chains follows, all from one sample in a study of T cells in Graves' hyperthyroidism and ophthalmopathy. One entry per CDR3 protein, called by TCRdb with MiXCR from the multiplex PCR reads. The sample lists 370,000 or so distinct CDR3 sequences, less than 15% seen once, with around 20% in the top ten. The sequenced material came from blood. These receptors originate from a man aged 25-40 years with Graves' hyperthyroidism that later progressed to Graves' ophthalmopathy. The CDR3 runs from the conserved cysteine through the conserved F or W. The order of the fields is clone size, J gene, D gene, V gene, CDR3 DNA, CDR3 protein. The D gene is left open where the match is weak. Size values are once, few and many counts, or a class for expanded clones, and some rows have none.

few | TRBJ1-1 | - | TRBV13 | TGTGCCAGCAGCTTCCCGGGGGGGCCTGGGGACACTGAAGCTTTCTTT | CASSFPGGPGDTEAFF
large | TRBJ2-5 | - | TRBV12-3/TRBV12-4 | TGTGCCAGCAGCTTAGGGGAGACCCAGTACTTC | CASSLGETQYF
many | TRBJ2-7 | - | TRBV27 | TGTGCCAGCAGTTTATCTTGGGACGGGAATGTCTACGAGCAGTACTTC | CASSLSWDGNVYEQYF
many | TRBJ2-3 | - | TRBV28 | TGTGCCAGCAGCGCAGGGGATCGGACAGATACGCAGTATTTT | CASSAGDRTDTQYF
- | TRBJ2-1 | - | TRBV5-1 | TGCGCCAGCAGCTTGGTTCTAGCGAATGAGCAGTTCTTC | CASSLVLANEQFF
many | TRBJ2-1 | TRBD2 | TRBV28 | TGTGCCAGCAGTTTTAGCGGGGGGAAATATGAGCAGTTCTTC | CASSFSGGKYEQFF
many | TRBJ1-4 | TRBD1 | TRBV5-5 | TGTGCCAGCAGTTACGCAACAGGGGGTACTAATGAAAAACTGTTTTTT | CASSYATGGTNEKLFF
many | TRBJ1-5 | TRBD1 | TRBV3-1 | TGTGCCAGCAGCCAAGGTTGGGACAGTTATCAGCCCCAGCATTTT | CASSQGWDSYQPQHF
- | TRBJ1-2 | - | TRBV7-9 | TGTGCCAGCAACGTGAGGGGTCGTGGCTACACCTTC | CASNVRGRGYTF
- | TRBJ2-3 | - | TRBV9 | TGTGCCAGCAGCGACAACCCAGGGTACACAGATACGCAGTATTTT | CASSDNPGYTDTQYF